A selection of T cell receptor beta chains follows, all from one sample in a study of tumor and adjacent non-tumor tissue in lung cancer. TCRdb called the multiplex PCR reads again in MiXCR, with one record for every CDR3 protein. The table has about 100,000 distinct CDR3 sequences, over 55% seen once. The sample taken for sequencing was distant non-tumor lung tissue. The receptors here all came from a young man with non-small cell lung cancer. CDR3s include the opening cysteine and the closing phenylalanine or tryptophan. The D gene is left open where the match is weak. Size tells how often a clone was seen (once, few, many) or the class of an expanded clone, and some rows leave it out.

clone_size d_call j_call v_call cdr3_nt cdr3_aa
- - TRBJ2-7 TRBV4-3 TGCGCCAGCAGCCGAGGGGTCCCGACCTACGAGCAGCATTTC CASSRGVPTYEQHF
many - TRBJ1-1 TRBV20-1 TGCAGTGCTAGACTCCCGGGGGTTAACACTGAAGCTTTCTTT CSARLPGVNTEAFF
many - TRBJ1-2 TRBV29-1 TGCAGCGTTGAACCGAGTAACTATGGCTACACCTTC CSVEPSNYGYTF
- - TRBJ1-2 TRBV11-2 TGTGCCAGCAGCTTAGATCGTATGGGACGGCGGGTCCATGGCTACACCTTC CASSLDRMGRRVHGYTF
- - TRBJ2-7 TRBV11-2 TGTGCCAGCAGCTTTGGGTTATTGCGGGGGCGGGACGAGCGGTACTTC CASSFGLLRGRDERYF
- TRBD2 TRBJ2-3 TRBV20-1 TGCAGTGCTAGAGATTGGCTAGCGGGAGAGCCTGGGGCCACAGAAACGCAGTATTTT CSARDWLAGEPGATETQYF
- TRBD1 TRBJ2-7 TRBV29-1 TGCAGTGTGACAGGGTTCTACGAGCCGTACTTC CSVTGFYEPYF
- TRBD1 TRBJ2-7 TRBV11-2 TGTGCCAGCAGCCAAACAGGGGCCTCATACGAGCAATACTTC CASSQTGASYEQYF
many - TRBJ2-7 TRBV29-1 TGCAGCGTTGATTCGCCCGACGGAATAGGGGGAGGCTACGAGCAGTACTTC CSVDSPDGIGGGYEQYF
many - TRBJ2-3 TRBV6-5 TGTGCCAGCAGTTACTTGGCACGAGCAGATACGCAGTATTTT CASSYLARADTQYF
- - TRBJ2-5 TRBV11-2 TGTGCCAGCAGCTCGGGACGGCAAGAGACCAAGTACTTC CASSSGRQETKYF
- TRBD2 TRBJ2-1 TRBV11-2 TGTGCCAGCAGCTCCTCGGGACTAGCGGGATGGGGTGAGCAGTTCTTC CASSSSGLAGWGEQFF
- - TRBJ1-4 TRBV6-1 TGTGCCTCAGGAAAGCTGTATTTT CASGKLYF
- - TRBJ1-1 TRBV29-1 TGCAGTGTTGTAAGGCAGGGCATTGAAGCTTTCTTT CSVVRQGIEAFF
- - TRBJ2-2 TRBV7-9 TGTGCCAGCAGCGGACAGTGGGGTAACACCGGGGAGCTGTTTTTT CASSGQWGNTGELFF
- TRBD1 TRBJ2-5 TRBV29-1 TGCAGCGTAGACACCGGGACAGGTGGCCGGGAGACCCAGTACTTC CSVDTGTGGRETQYF
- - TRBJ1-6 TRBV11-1 TGTGCCAGCAGCTTGACGACCTTTAATTCAGCCCTCCACTTT CASSLTTFNSALHF
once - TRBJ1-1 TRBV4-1 TGCGCCAGCAGCCAATATCACTTCAGCACTGAAACTCTCTTT CASSQYHFSTETLF
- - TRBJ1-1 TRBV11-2 TGTGCCAGCAGCCTAGGTCAGGGGATAGACACTGAAGCTTTCTTT CASSLGQGIDTEAFF
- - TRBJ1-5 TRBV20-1 TGCAGTGCTAGAGCGGGCAGGGGCGGTCATCCCCAGCATTTT CSARAGRGGHPQHF
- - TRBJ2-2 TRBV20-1 TGCAGTGCTACCAAACAAGGATCGAACACCGGGGAGCTGTTTTTT CSATKQGSNTGELFF
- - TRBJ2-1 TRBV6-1 TGTGCCAGCAGTGAGTGGCTCTATGAGCAGTTCTTC CASSEWLYEQFF
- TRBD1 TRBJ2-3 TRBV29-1 TGCGGCGTGAAGGGGGCATGGTATACGCAGTATTTT CGVKGAWYTQYF
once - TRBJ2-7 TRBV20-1 TGCGGTGCTCAGGGACGCTACGAGCAGTCCTTC CGAQGRYEQSF
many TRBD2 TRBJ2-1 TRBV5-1 TGCGCCAGCAGCTCCGGGGGGTCCTACAATGAGCAGTTCTTC CASSSGGSYNEQFF
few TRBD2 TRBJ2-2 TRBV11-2 TGTGCCAGCAGCTTCCCCATGGCCAGCGGGGAGCCGTCTTTT CASSFPMASGEPSF